One T cell receptor (beta chain) is described in this entry. This entry is derived from a study of response to subunit inactivated influenza vaccine. The length of the CDR3 is 16 residues. Germline lookup yields CDR1 SQVTM and CDR2 ANQGSEA. Trimming at V came to 3 bases and at J to 0 bases, leaving 8 bases not matched to a gene. From the RT-PCR reads, TCRdb called clonotypes with MiXCR, one entry per CDR3 protein. The table has about 520,000 distinct CDR3 sequences, about 7.2% seen once; the top ten hold under 15%. Sequencing used PBMCs from blood, obtained approximately 25 months after vaccination. The receptor was isolated from a man between 50 and 69 years old who received an inactivated influenza vaccine. The rearrangement joins TRBV29-1 to TRBJ2-1; 7 nucleotides match TRBD1. The CDR3 is CSVDLTGVSSYNEQFF. CDR3 in DNA: TGCAGCGTTGATTTAACAGGGGTTAGCTCCTACAATGAGCAGTTCTTC.